The 12 T cell receptor beta chains in this list originate from one sample, sequenced in a study of tissue T cells after allogeneic stem cell transplantation. Produced via immunoSEQ multiplex PCR; TCRdb's table is partial and in-frame only. This table holds some 25,000 clones, roughly 70% found once. The sample in question was tissue from the ileum, obtained at autopsy. These receptors all come from a female donor at least 60 years old with lung cancer.

The chain carries TRBV18 and TRBJ2-6, with D uncertain. Germline V lookup: CDR1 KGHSH, CDR2 LQKENI. CDR3 size: 14 residues. Trimming stripped 3 bases from V and 0 bases from J, with 3 bases between. This chain's CDR3 is CASSPPSGANVLTF. The DNA for the CDR3 is TGTGCCAGCTCACCCCCCTCTGGGGCCAACGTCCTGACTTTC.

This chain joins TRBV28 and TRBJ1-1; a weak D match, TRBD1 (6 bases). V lost 4 bases and J 7 bases, leaving 13 bases between the germline ends. The CDR3 runs 13 residues. CDR1 and CDR2 from the germline V gene are MDHEN and SYDVKM. DNA of the CDR3: TGTGCCAGCAGTTACCAGGGGATGGGTGAAGCTTTCTTT. Its translation is CASSYQGMGEAFF. The whole variable domain, remainder taken from reference TRBV28 and TRBJ1-1, is DVKVTQSSRYLVKRTGEKVFLECVQDMDHENMFWYRQDPGLGLRLIYFSYDVKMKEKGDIPEGYSVSREKKERFSLILESASTNQTSMYLCASSYQGMGEAFFGQGTRLTVV.

This clone qualifies as medium-sized. As DNA, the CDR3 is TGTGCCAGCAGCCCACCGACAGGTACGGCCAACGTCCTGACTTTC. Its translation: CASSPPTGTANVLTF. This rearrangement joins TRBV6-6 to TRBJ2-6; possible D gene TRBD1, 6 bases. Trimming took 6 bases from V and 6 from J, leaving 15 bases between them. CDR1 and CDR2 from the germline V gene are MNHNY and SVGAGI (reference sequence). CDR3 length equals 15 residues.

The genes are TRBV27 and TRBJ1-2; D is unclear. Trimming removed 2 bases at V and 2 bases at J, with 6 bases between. Germline CDR1 is MNHEY and CDR2 is SMNVEV (reference sequence). The CDR3 consists of 13 residues. The DNA of the CDR3 is TGTGCCAGCAGTTTAATAGGGAACTATGGCTACACCTTC. Its protein product is CASSLIGNYGYTF.

The V and J genes are TRBV6-5 and TRBJ1-2, with D possibly TRBD1 on 6 matching bases. Germline V CDR1 and CDR2: MNHEY, SVGAGI. Trimming stripped 5 bases from V and 8 bases from J, with 18 bases between. This CDR3 comprises 14 residues. CDR3 loop: CASSKDSPVIGYTF. CDR3 in DNA: TGTGCCAGCAGTAAGGACAGTCCCGTCATCGGCTACACCTTC.

V and J are TRBV3-1 (or the pseudogene TRBV3-2) and TRBJ1-5; D ambiguous. Trimming left V 4 bases short and J 2 bases short, with 18 bases between. Germline CDR1 reads LGHDT; CDR2 reads YNNKEL (reference sequence). This CDR3 is built from 17 residues. DNA of the CDR3: TGTGCCAGCAGCCGGGGAGGAGGAGATGTGGGCAATCAGCCCCAGCATTTT. This codes for CASSRGGGDVGNQPQHF.

This clone was seen only a few times. The chain links TRBV7-3 to TRBJ2-7, with TRBD2 matching over 9 bases. There are 15 residues in the CDR3. V lost 5 bases and J lost 4; bases outside the gene matches: 9. In germline, CDR1 is SGHTA, CDR2 FQGTGA. DNA of the CDR3: TGTGCCAGCAGCCAGGGCAGCGGGAGGATGTACGAGCAGTACTTC. It codes for CASSQGSGRMYEQYF.

Relative to its sample, this clone is medium-sized. The rearrangement links TRBV5-8 to TRBJ2-7; TRBD2 is a possible D gene (6 bases). With 1 base removed from V and 0 bases from J, the gap between germline ends came to 14 bases. Germline V CDR1 and CDR2: SGHTS, YDEGEE. CDR3 length: 16 amino acids. The CDR3 DNA sequence: TGTGCCAGCAGCTTGTTCGCGGGATCCCCCTCCTACGAGCAGTACTTC. Encoded protein: CASSLFAGSPSYEQYF.

In this sample, this clone turned up once. This chain links TRBV7-2 with TRBJ2-7; tentative D call: TRBD1 (6 bases). Germline V gives CDR1 SGHTA, CDR2 FQGNSA. The CDR3 has 14 residues. Trimming removed 2 bases from V and 3 bases from J, with 11 bases in between. The CDR3 region has the DNA TGTGCCAGCAGCTTAACGCAGGGGAACTACGAGCAGTACTTC. Its protein product is CASSLTQGNYEQYF.

The chain joins TRBV18 to TRBJ2-1; D may match TRBD1 or TRBD2 (5 bases each). Germline V gene data show CDR1 as KGHSH and CDR2 as LQKENI. V was trimmed by 0 bases and J by 6 bases, leaving 9 bases between them. The CDR3 has 14 residues. The CDR3 loop is CASSPPGTRNEQFF. The DNA of the CDR3 is TGTGCCAGCTCACCACCCGGGACCCGCAATGAGCAGTTCTTC.

This CDR3 is CASSLAQGGVPYEQYF. The CDR3 DNA sequence: TGTGCCAGCAGCTTAGCGCAGGGCGGGGTCCCCTACGAGCAGTACTTC. The chain is built from TRBV7-8 and TRBJ2-7; TRBD2 might be the D (6 bases). Germline loops: CDR1 SGHVS, CDR2 FQNEAQ. This CDR3 has 16 amino acids. The germline V and J ends were trimmed by 0 bases and 2 bases, with 14 bases remaining between them.

This chain's CDR3 is CASSDPSGSYNEQFF. The CDR3 DNA is TGTGCCAGCAGTGATCCTAGCGGGAGTTACAATGAGCAGTTCTTC. The genes are TRBV25-1 and TRBJ2-1; TRBD2 agrees at 10 bases. With V trimmed by 3 bases and J by 4 bases, 3 bases remained unmatched. The CDR3 loop spans 15 amino acids. In germline, CDR1 is MGHDK, CDR2 SYGVNS.